This T cell receptor beta chain was captured by sequencing in a study of blood T cell repertoires in COVID-19. In the original processing: Amplification of reference gene primers provided the estimated nucleated cell counts. Measured with immunoSEQ multiplex PCR; TCRdb has only the in-frame clones, and not every one. V, J and clone size are taken as reported in that table, and D and trimming were inferred from the DNA itself. The table shows approximately 150,000 clones, with around 88% occurring only once. Trimming removed 1 base from V and 8 bases from J; junction bases left unmatched: 5. The CDR3 is 14 amino acids. Germline CDR1 is LGHDT and CDR2 is YNNKEL (reference sequence).

The material sequenced was peripheral blood. This chain joins TRBV3-1 (or the pseudogene TRBV3-2) and TRBJ1-2, with 9 bases fitting TRBD1. The receptor was derived from a human donor in a cohort sampled during active COVID-19. CDR3 in DNA: TGTGCCAGCAGCCAAGGACAGGGGGGTGGCGGCTACACCTTC. Residues: CASSQGQGGGGYTF.